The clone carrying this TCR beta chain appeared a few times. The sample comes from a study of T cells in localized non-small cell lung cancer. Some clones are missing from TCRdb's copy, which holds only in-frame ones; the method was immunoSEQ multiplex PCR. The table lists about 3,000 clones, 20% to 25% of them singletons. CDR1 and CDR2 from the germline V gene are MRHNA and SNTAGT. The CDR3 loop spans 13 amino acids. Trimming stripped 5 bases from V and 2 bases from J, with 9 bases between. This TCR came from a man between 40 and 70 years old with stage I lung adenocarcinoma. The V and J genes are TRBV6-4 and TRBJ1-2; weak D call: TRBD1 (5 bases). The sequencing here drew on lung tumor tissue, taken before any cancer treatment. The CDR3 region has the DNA TGTGCCAGCAGTCTAGACAGCAACTATGGCTACACCTTC. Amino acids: CASSLDSNYGYTF.